This T cell receptor (beta chain) was sequenced in a study of monozygotic twins with inflammatory bowel disease. General study results and limits: Distinction of different T cell subtypes was not possible. Patients received differing immunosuppressive treatments, which may have added variability to their repertoires. Among IBD patients, TCRbeta diversity (inverse Simpson) was lower than in healthy co-twins.

cDNA for each sample came from eight separate reactions. TCRdb reprocessed the 5' RACE reads; each CDR3 protein has one entry and no DNA is given. The sample table includes some 200,000 distinct CDR3 sequences. Points on this clonotype: The antigen is undetermined.

CDR1 and CDR2 from the germline V gene are SEHNR and FQNEAQ (reference sequence). The CDR3 is made up of 15 amino acids. Source material: blood. The source of this sequence is a human donor with ulcerative colitis or Crohn's disease, or a healthy co-twin of an affected twin (not recorded which). The rearrangement links TRBV7-9 to TRBJ2-1; TCRdb lists TRBD1, though no DNA is available to test this call. CDR3: CASSLSGQGYNEQFF.